One and the same sample provided the 30 T cell receptor beta chains below, sequenced in a study of technical replicates of blood from a handful of donors. This table comes from immunoSEQ multiplex PCR, and its TCRdb copy is limited to in-frame clones, with some not included. Here the sample spans approximately 87,000 clones, 85% to 95% being singletons. The sample was T cells isolated from PBMCs. These receptors all stem from a human donor in good health.

This clone was seen a single time. This chain connects TRBV11-1 to TRBJ2-5; 14 nucleotides agree with TRBD2. With V trimmed by 5 bases and J by 5 bases, 7 bases remained unmatched. Germline V CDR1 and CDR2: SGHAT, FQDESV (reference sequence). The CDR3 covers 16 residues. The CDR3 nucleotides read TGTGCCAGCAGCCCGGGACTAGCGGGAGTAGGGGAGACCCAGTACTTC. This encodes CASSPGLAGVGETQYF. Variable domain in full (rest from reference TRBV11-1 and TRBJ2-5): EAEVAQSPRYKITEKSQAVAFWCDPISGHATLYWYRQILGQGPELLVQFQDESVVDDSQLPKDRFSAERLKGVDSTLKIQPAELGDSAMYLCASSPGLAGVGETQYFGPGTRLLVL.

The rearrangement joins TRBV25-1 to TRBJ2-1, with TRBD2 identical over 9 bases. V lost 5 bases, J lost 2 bases, and 7 bases stayed unmatched. The CDR3 covers 16 residues. The germline gives CDR1 MGHDK, CDR2 SYGVNS. The CDR3 DNA is TGTGCCAGCAGTCGCCCGCGGGAGGGCCCCTACAATGAGCAGTTCTTC. It translates to CASSRPREGPYNEQFF.

The chain recombines TRBV9 with TRBJ1-1; D is unclear. The CDR3 has 12 amino acids. Germline-derived CDR1 and CDR2 are SGDLS and YYNGEE. Deletions cut 7 bases from V and 1 base from J, with 8 bases between. The CDR3 sequence is CASGNPNTEAFF. CDR3 nucleotide sequence: TGTGCCAGCGGCAACCCGAACACTGAAGCTTTCTTT.

The chain couples TRBV29-1 to TRBJ1-1; D is undetermined. V lost 6 bases and J 6 bases, leaving 17 bases between the germline ends. The germline V gene has CDR1 SQVTM and CDR2 ANQGSEA. The CDR3 spans 13 residues. The DNA for the CDR3 is TGCAGCGTCCCCACCGCCTTGGGCGCTGAAGCTTTCTTT. Translating it yields CSVPTALGAEAFF.

The chain employs TRBV9 and TRBJ2-1, with 9 bases lining up with TRBD2. This CDR3 contains 19 residues. Germline assignment: CDR1 SGDLS and CDR2 YYNGEE. The ends lost 0 bases at V and 5 bases at J; junction bases unmatched: 15. CDR3 residues: CASSVGIGTSGQFDNEQFF. The CDR3 DNA reads as TGTGCCAGCAGCGTAGGAATAGGAACTAGCGGGCAATTTGACAATGAGCAGTTCTTC.

The V gene is TRBV6-1, the J gene TRBJ1-4; TRBD1 matches at 7 bases. The trim removed 6 bases at V and 5 bases at J, leaving 9 bases unmatched. Germline values: CDR1 MNHNS, CDR2 SASEGT. The CDR3 extends over 15 amino acids. Here the CDR3 reads CASRNRGILNEKLFF. The CDR3 DNA reads as TGTGCCAGCAGAAACAGGGGCATACTAAATGAAAAACTGTTTTTT.

The chain joins TRBV6-5 to TRBJ1-4, with 9 bases fitting TRBD1. Germline CDR1 reads MNHEY; CDR2 reads SVGAGI. Trimming at V came to 2 bases and at J to 1 base, leaving 2 bases not matched to a gene. The CDR3 sequence is 16 residues long. CDR3 region: CASSYATGGTNEKLFF. The CDR3 nucleotides are TGTGCCAGCAGTTACGCGACAGGGGGAACTAATGAAAAACTGTTTTTT.

Only a few counts were recorded for this clone. The chain combines TRBV4-2 with TRBJ1-1; 7 bases are a match to TRBD1. The CDR3 has 15 residues. The germline gives CDR1 LGHNA, CDR2 YNFKEQ. Trimming took 1 base from V and 1 from J; bases not matched to a gene: 3. The CDR3 sequence: CASSQGGQSNTEAFF. CDR3 bases: TGTGCCAGCAGCCAAGGGGGACAGTCGAACACTGAAGCTTTCTTT.

This clone showed up just once. This chain's CDR3 is CASSQEDRTSKYEQYF. In nucleotides, the CDR3 is TGTGCCAGCAGCCAAGAAGACCGGACTAGCAAGTACGAGCAGTACTTC. The genes are TRBV14 and TRBJ2-7; 8 bases are a match to TRBD2. In germline, CDR1 is SGHDN, CDR2 FVKESK. The J segment lost 4 bases and the V segment lost 0 bases, leaving 8 bases of the junction unmatched. The CDR3 loop spans 16 amino acids.

This sequence joins TRBV12-5 and TRBJ2-3; D remains unclear. This CDR3 contains 13 residues. Germline V gives CDR1 LGHNT, CDR2 FRNRAP. V shed 2 bases and J shed 2 bases, with 5 bases lying between them. The CDR3 sequence is CASGLYFTDTQYF. The DNA for the CDR3 is TGTGCTAGTGGTTTGTACTTCACAGATACGCAGTATTTT.

The CDR3 spells CASSQSKGWRGSSYNEQFF. The CDR3 bases are TGTGCCAGCAGCCAGTCCAAAGGTTGGCGGGGGAGCTCCTACAATGAGCAGTTCTTC. The chain employs TRBV7-9 and TRBJ2-1, with 7 bases lining up with TRBD2. CDR1 SEHNR and CDR2 FQNEAQ come from the germline V gene (reference sequence). V was clipped by 5 bases and J by 0 bases; unmatched bases: 16. This CDR3 is built from 19 residues.

A single count supports this clone. This chain joins TRBV15 and TRBJ2-1, with a tentative D call TRBD2 (5 bases). CDR3 length equals 13 residues. V was trimmed by 5 bases and J by 3 bases, leaving 8 bases between them. Germline V CDR1 and CDR2: LNHNV, YYDKDF (reference sequence). In DNA form, the CDR3 reads TGTGCCACCAGCCCGGGATACTACAATGAGCAGTTCTTC. This codes for CATSPGYYNEQFF.

This chain links TRBV29-1 with TRBJ1-2; 7 bases are a match to TRBD1. The CDR3 runs to 11 residues. The V segment lost 5 bases and the J segment 6 bases; nucleotides outside the gene matches: 3. CDR1 is SQVTM, CDR2 ANQGSEA, per germline. The CDR3 loop reads CSVLQGHGYTF. In DNA, the CDR3 is TGCAGCGTTCTACAGGGGCATGGCTACACCTTC.

The chain recombines TRBV5-6 with TRBJ2-7; 8 nucleotides align to TRBD1. The J segment lost 6 bases and the V segment lost 3 bases, leaving 8 bases of the junction unmatched. Germline loops: CDR1 SGHDT, CDR2 YYEEEE. The length of the CDR3 is 14 residues. In nucleotides, the CDR3 is TGTGCCAGCAGCTGGGACAGGCTTCCTAGCGAGCAGTACTTC. It yields the protein CASSWDRLPSEQYF.

The rearrangement joins TRBV7-3 to TRBJ1-2, with TRBD1 matching 8 bases. CDR3 size: 15 residues. The V segment lost 5 bases and the J segment 2 bases; nucleotides outside the gene matches: 7. Germline loops: CDR1 SGHTA, CDR2 FQGTGA. CDR3 residues: CASSEGTGSNYGYTF. DNA of the CDR3: TGTGCCAGCAGCGAAGGGACAGGCTCAAACTATGGCTACACCTTC.

The V call is TRBV11-2, the J call TRBJ1-3; D is perhaps TRBD1 (5 bases). V lost 1 base, J lost 8 bases, and 12 bases lay in between. Germline-derived CDR1 and CDR2 are SGHAT and FQNNGV. The length of the CDR3 is 14 residues. DNA for the CDR3: TGTGCCAGCAGCTTAGGCAGGGAAGGGGACACCATATATTTT. Translating it yields CASSLGREGDTIYF.

This chain links TRBV9 with TRBJ2-5; perhaps TRBD2 as D (5 bases). This CDR3 is built from 14 residues. Germline CDR1 SGDLS, CDR2 YYNGEE. The germline V and J ends were trimmed by 0 bases and 4 bases, with 10 bases remaining between them. DNA for the CDR3: TGTGCCAGCAGCGTAGCGGGAACGGTAGAGACCCAGTACTTC. Translation gives CASSVAGTVETQYF.

The rearrangement links TRBV4-1 to TRBJ2-3; TRBD2 matches at 8 bases. V gave up 3 bases and J gave up 3 bases; unmatched junction bases: 17. CDR1 and CDR2 (germline): MGHRA, YSYEKL. This CDR3 spans 19 amino acids. CDR3 amino acids: CASSQGPNGRALVTDTQYF. DNA of the CDR3: TGCGCCAGCAGCCAGGGCCCTAACGGGAGGGCCTTGGTAACAGATACGCAGTATTTT.

A single count supports this clone. The rearrangement uses TRBV5-6 and TRBJ2-7; TRBD1 agrees at 10 bases. Germline assignment: CDR1 SGHDT and CDR2 YYEEEE. The CDR3 extends over 14 amino acids. V gave up 6 bases and J gave up 4 bases; unmatched junction bases: 7. CDR3 amino acids: CASTLDRGHYEQYF. The CDR3 nucleotides read TGTGCCAGCACCTTAGACAGGGGGCATTACGAGCAGTACTTC.

This chain links TRBV18 with TRBJ2-5; 9 bases map to TRBD1. The V and J ends lost 7 bases and 5 bases, in that order; junction bases with no gene match: 5. The CDR3 totals 13 residues. The germline gives CDR1 KGHSH, CDR2 LQKENI. As DNA, the CDR3 is TGTGCCAGCTGGGGACAGGGAAGTGAGACCCAGTACTTC. Protein product: CASWGQGSETQYF.

The chain combines TRBV27 with TRBJ2-7; 11 bases fit TRBD1. Germline V gene lookup returns CDR1 MNHEY and CDR2 SMNVEV (reference sequence). The V gene end was trimmed by 5 bases and the J gene end by 2 bases; junction bases not matched to a gene: 5. The CDR3 has 15 residues. The CDR3 bases are TGTGCCAGCAGTGCCTCGGGACAGGGGGCCTACGAGCAGTACTTC. Translating gives CASSASGQGAYEQYF.

This chain joins TRBV9 and TRBJ1-1; D gene uncertain. CDR1 and CDR2 from the germline V gene are SGDLS and YYNGEE. The CDR3 sequence is 14 residues long. With 2 bases removed from V and 2 bases from J, the gap between germline ends came to 10 bases. The CDR3 loop is CASSVSQVNTEAFF. Here the CDR3 DNA reads TGTGCCAGCAGCGTTTCCCAGGTAAACACTGAAGCTTTCTTT.

This clone is a singleton in its sample. The rearrangement links TRBV29-1 to TRBJ2-7; D gene ambiguous. V lost 4 bases and J 1 base, leaving 8 bases between the germline ends. There are 12 residues in the CDR3. The germline V gene has CDR1 SQVTM and CDR2 ANQGSEA. The CDR3 sequence: CSVVQNSYEQYF. Written as DNA, the CDR3 is TGCAGCGTTGTACAGAATTCCTACGAGCAGTACTTC.

J is TRBJ2-2 and V is TRBV30; tentatively, D is TRBD2 (5 bases). The CDR3 covers 15 residues. Trimming cost V 2 bases and J 3 bases, with 13 bases left between them. Germline CDR1 GTSNPN, CDR2 SVGIG (reference sequence). CDR3 residues: CAWSRVTTYTGELFF. The CDR3 DNA reads as TGTGCCTGGAGTCGTGTGACTACTTACACCGGGGAGCTGTTTTTT.

The genes are TRBV19 and TRBJ2-7; TRBD2 is a possible D gene (5 bases). From germline, CDR1 is LNHDA and CDR2 SQIVND (reference sequence). The V end was cut by 5 bases, the J end by 1 base, with 9 bases between. The CDR3 contains 13 residues. The CDR3 reads CASSPGISYEQYF. In DNA form, the CDR3 reads TGTGCCAGTAGTCCGGGGATTTCCTACGAGCAGTACTTC.

This chain connects TRBV6-1 to TRBJ2-7; 7 positions agree with TRBD2. This CDR3 has 15 residues. J lost 6 bases, V lost 0 bases, and 8 bases had no gene match. CDR1 and CDR2 (germline): MNHNS, SASEGT. CDR3 residues: CASSEAGGPRGEQYF. The CDR3 DNA sequence: TGTGCCAGCAGTGAAGCGGGAGGGCCTAGGGGCGAGCAGTACTTC.

DNA of the CDR3: TGTGCCATCAGTGGTCAGGGGATCAACGAGCAGTACTTC. This translates into CAISGQGINEQYF. The chain combines TRBV10-3 with TRBJ2-7; possibly TRBD1 for D (6 bases). Trimming shortened V by 4 bases and J by 5 bases, and 12 bases separated the two germline ends. The CDR3 is 13 residues long. Germline V gene lookup returns CDR1 ENHRY and CDR2 SYGVKD.

Turning to this clone: Within the sample, other DNA sequences also encode this same CDR3. CDR3 sequence reads: CASSTYYEQYF. Here the CDR3 DNA reads TGTGCCAGTAGTACCTACTACGAGCAGTACTTC. The J gene is TRBJ2-7, the V gene TRBV19; D is unresolved. Germline V gene data show CDR1 as LNHDA and CDR2 as SQIVND (reference sequence). The CDR3 contains 11 residues. V was shortened by 4 bases and J by 3 bases, with 4 bases between the two germline ends.

This chain connects TRBV28 to TRBJ1-1, with 8 bases identical to TRBD1. CDR1 and CDR2 from the germline V gene are MDHEN and SYDVKM. After removal of 5 bases from V and 3 bases from J, the junction contained 8 bases not matched to a gene. CDR3 size: 15 residues. CDR3 protein: CASSRLGQGHTEAFF. The CDR3 DNA sequence: TGTGCCAGCAGTCGCTTAGGACAGGGACACACTGAAGCTTTCTTT.

The V gene is TRBV6-5, the J gene TRBJ1-2; 7 bases align to TRBD1. V gave up 4 bases and J gave up 1 base; unmatched junction bases: 3. The length of the CDR3 is 14 residues. Per the germline V gene, CDR1 is MNHEY and CDR2 is SVGAGI. The CDR3 nucleotides are TGTGCCAGCAGTTGGGACAGAAGTAACTATGGCTACACCTTC. It is translated as CASSWDRSNYGYTF.